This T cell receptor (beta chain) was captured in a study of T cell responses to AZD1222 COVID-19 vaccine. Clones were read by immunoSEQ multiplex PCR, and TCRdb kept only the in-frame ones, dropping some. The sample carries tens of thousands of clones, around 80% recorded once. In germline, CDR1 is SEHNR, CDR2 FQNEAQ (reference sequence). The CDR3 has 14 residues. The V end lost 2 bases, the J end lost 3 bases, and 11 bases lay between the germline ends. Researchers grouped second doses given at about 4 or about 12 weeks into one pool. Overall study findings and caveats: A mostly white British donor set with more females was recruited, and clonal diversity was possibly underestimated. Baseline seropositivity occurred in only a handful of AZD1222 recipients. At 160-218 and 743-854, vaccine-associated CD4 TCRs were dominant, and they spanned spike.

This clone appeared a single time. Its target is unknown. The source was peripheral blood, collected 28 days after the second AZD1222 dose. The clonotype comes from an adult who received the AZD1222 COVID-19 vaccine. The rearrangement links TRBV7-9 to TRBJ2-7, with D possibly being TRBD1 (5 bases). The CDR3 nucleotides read TGTGCCAGCAGCTTAAGCAGCCAGGGCTACGAGCAGTACTTC. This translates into CASSLSSQGYEQYF.